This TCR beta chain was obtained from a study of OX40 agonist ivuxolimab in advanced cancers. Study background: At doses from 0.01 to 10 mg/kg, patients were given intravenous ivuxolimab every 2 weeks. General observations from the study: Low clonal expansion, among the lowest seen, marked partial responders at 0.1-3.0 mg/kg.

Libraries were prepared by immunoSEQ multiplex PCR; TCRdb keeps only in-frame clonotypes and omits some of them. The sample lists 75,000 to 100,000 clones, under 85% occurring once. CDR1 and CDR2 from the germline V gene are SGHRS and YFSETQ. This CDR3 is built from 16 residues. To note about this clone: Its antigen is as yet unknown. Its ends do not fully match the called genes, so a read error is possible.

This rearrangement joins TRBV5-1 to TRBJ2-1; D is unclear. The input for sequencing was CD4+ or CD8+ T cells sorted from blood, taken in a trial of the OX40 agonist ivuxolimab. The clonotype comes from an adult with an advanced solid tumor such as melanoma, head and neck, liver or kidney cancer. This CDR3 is CASSSDPPTLGNKQFF. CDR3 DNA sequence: TGCGCCAGCAGCTCGGACCCACCAACCCTTGGCAATAAGCAGTTCTTC.